A single sample gave rise to the 32 T cell receptor beta chains below, sequenced in a study of CD8+ T cells in alopecia areata. Stated treatment: oral pan-JAK inhibitor, 5-10 mg twice daily. Following RNA extraction, reverse transcription yielded cDNA that acted as the sequencing template. Assay used: immunoSEQ multiplex PCR; TCRdb lists only in-frame clones, some missing. Of roughly 180,000 clones listed, 45% to 75% are singletons. The material sequenced was CD4+ T cells sorted from blood, taken at week 4, from a patient treated with tofacitinib. These receptors all come from a human donor with alopecia areata.

The chain employs TRBV4-1 and TRBJ1-5; D unclear. The CDR3 is 15 amino acids. Trimming removed 0 bases at V and 4 bases at J, with 10 bases between. From germline, CDR1 is MGHRA and CDR2 YSYEKL. The DNA for the CDR3 is TGCGCCAGCAGCCAAGACAGCAAAGGGAATCAGCCCCAGCATTTT. Amino acid sequence: CASSQDSKGNQPQHF.

The chain carries TRBV5-6 and TRBJ2-7; tentatively, D is TRBD2 (6 bases). Per germline, CDR1 SGHDT and CDR2 YYEEEE. The CDR3 runs to 14 residues. V was shortened by 4 bases and J by 0 bases, with 11 bases between the two germline ends. CDR3 sequence (DNA): TGTGCCAGCAGCGGGGCTAGCGCCTCCTACGAGCAGTACTTC. Protein: CASSGASASYEQYF.

CDR3 region: CASSLTRTHSPLHF. CDR3 DNA sequence: TGTGCCAGCAGCCTAACTCGGACCCATTCACCCCTCCACTTT. The rearrangement joins TRBV7-2 to TRBJ1-6; D is ambiguous. This CDR3 has 14 residues. With 5 bases removed from V and 8 bases from J, the gap between germline ends came to 13 bases. CDR1 SGHTA and CDR2 FQGNSA come from the germline V gene.

Only a few counts were recorded for this clone. V usage is TRBV11-2 and J usage is TRBJ1-6; D unresolved. The CDR3 is 15 residues long. V was clipped by 5 bases and J by 7 bases, with 15 bases between them. The germline V gene encodes CDR1 SGHAT and CDR2 FQNNGV. The DNA of the CDR3 is TGTGCCAGCAGCCCCTCTCGACCGCCCAATTCACCCCTCCACTTT. Protein sequence: CASSPSRPPNSPLHF.

The chain joins TRBV5-1 to TRBJ1-4; 7 nucleotides agree with TRBD1. The germline V gene has CDR1 SGHRS and CDR2 YFSETQ. This CDR3 comprises 13 residues. The trim removed 0 bases at V and 8 bases at J, leaving 1 base unmatched. The CDR3 nucleotides are TGCGCCAGCAGCTTGGAACAGGGGGAAAAACTGTTTTTT. Translation: CASSLEQGEKLFF.

This chain joins TRBV19 and TRBJ2-3; D not resolved. From germline, CDR1 is LNHDA and CDR2 SQIVND (reference sequence). Trimming took 1 base from V and 5 from J, leaving 7 bases between them. The length of the CDR3 is 13 residues. The DNA of the CDR3 is TGTGCCAGTAGTATAGCCGCGATAGATACGCAGTATTTT. Protein: CASSIAAIDTQYF.

This clone occurred a few times. V usage is TRBV5-6 and J usage is TRBJ1-1, with unresolved D. Trimming took 1 base from V and 1 from J, leaving 8 bases between them. Germline CDR1 is SGHDT and CDR2 is YYEEEE. CDR3 length equals 14 residues. The CDR3 loop is CASSLRWENTEAFF. In DNA form, the CDR3 reads TGTGCCAGCAGCTTGAGGTGGGAGAACACTGAAGCTTTCTTT.

V usage is TRBV2 and J usage is TRBJ1-2; the D is unclear. The CDR3 length is 10 residues. Trimming pared 3 bases from V and 6 bases from J, leaving 2 bases between. Germline V gene lookup returns CDR1 SNHLY and CDR2 FYNNEI. CDR3 sequence (DNA): TGTGCCAGCAGTGAGGATGGCTACACCTTC. Translation gives CASSEDGYTF.

This clone came up a few times. The V and J genes are TRBV29-1 and TRBJ1-2, with D uncertain. The CDR3 contains 13 residues. Trimming shortened V by 3 bases and J by 4 bases, and 12 bases separated the two germline ends. Germline-derived CDR1 and CDR2 are SQVTM and ANQGSEA. The CDR3 reads CSVDVATAYGYTF. CDR3 DNA: TGCAGCGTTGACGTTGCCACCGCCTATGGCTACACCTTC.

In its sample, this clone was seen a few times. In DNA, the CDR3 is TGTGCCAGCAGAATCACAGGGAACACTGAAGCTTTCTTT. Amino acids: CASRITGNTEAFF. V is TRBV6-1 and J is TRBJ1-1; possible D gene TRBD1, 5 bases. V shed 6 bases and J shed 1 base, with 9 bases lying between them. The CDR3 length is 13 residues. Germline CDR1 is MNHNS and CDR2 is SASEGT.

J is TRBJ1-1 and V is TRBV5-1; 10 bases map to TRBD1. The CDR3 covers 16 residues. V gave up 5 bases and J gave up 2 bases; unmatched junction bases: 9. CDR1 is SGHRS, CDR2 YFSETQ, per germline. The CDR3 nucleotides read TGCGCCAGCAGACGGGGGACAGGGGATGCCAACACTGAAGCTTTCTTT. The encoded protein is CASRRGTGDANTEAFF.

This chain links TRBV4-2 with TRBJ2-5; 11 nucleotides match TRBD2. V dropped 1 base and J dropped 7; count of bases not matched to a gene: 8. Germline V gene lookup returns CDR1 LGHNA and CDR2 YNFKEQ. This CDR3 region has 16 residues. The CDR3 DNA is TGTGCCAGCAGCCAAGGCAAACTAGCGGGGGTACGGACCCAGTACTTC. It translates to CASSQGKLAGVRTQYF.

The chain couples TRBV30 to TRBJ1-2; D call uncertain. The V gene's germline CDR1 is GTSNPN and CDR2 SVGIG (reference sequence). The length of the CDR3 is 13 residues. V lost 3 bases to trimming and J lost 0 bases, with 8 bases between them. The CDR3 spells CAWSPQTNYGYTF. Here the CDR3 DNA reads TGTGCCTGGAGCCCCCAGACTAACTATGGCTACACCTTC.

The V call is TRBV30, the J call TRBJ2-5; D possibly corresponds to TRBD1 (5 bases). Trimming removed 4 bases from V and 4 bases from J, with 13 bases in between. Germline CDR1 reads GTSNPN; CDR2 reads SVGIG (reference sequence). The CDR3 is 13 amino acids. CDR3 protein: CAWTLGVGETQYF. CDR3 nucleotides: TGTGCCTGGACCCTAGGGGTAGGAGAGACCCAGTACTTC.

This chain joins TRBV28 and TRBJ1-6; no definite D call. In germline, CDR1 is MDHEN, CDR2 SYDVKM. V lost 5 bases to trimming and J lost 6 bases, with 17 bases between them. The CDR3 length is 16 residues. The CDR3 sequence: CASSLYRDTVNSPLHF. The CDR3 DNA is TGTGCCAGCAGTCTATACCGGGATACAGTTAATTCACCCCTCCACTTT.

V is TRBV5-1 and J is TRBJ1-1; D gene uncertain. This CDR3 region has 11 residues. Germline assignment: CDR1 SGHRS and CDR2 YFSETQ. With 4 bases removed from V and 7 bases from J, the gap between germline ends came to 8 bases. CDR3 protein: CASSVDGEAFF. CDR3 DNA sequence: TGCGCCAGCAGCGTAGACGGTGAAGCTTTCTTT. Supplemented by reference TRBV5-1 and TRBJ1-1, the full variable domain reads KAGVTQTPRYLIKTRGQQVTLSCSPISGHRSVSWYQQTPGQGLQFLFEYFSETQRNKGNFPGRFSGRQFSNSRSEMNVSTLELGDSALYLCASSVDGEAFFGQGTRLTVV.

This clone occurred a few times. The V and J genes are TRBV7-2 and TRBJ2-7; 8 bases match TRBD1. V gave up 9 bases and J gave up 6 bases; unmatched junction bases: 7. The V gene's germline CDR1 is SGHTA and CDR2 FQGNSA. This CDR3 has 12 amino acids. The chain's CDR3 is CASRTGFAEQYF. CDR3 nucleotides: TGTGCCAGTAGGACAGGGTTTGCCGAGCAGTACTTC.

In its sample, this clone was seen a few times. The CDR3 protein is CASSSRLDARDTQYF. The CDR3 DNA follows: TGTGCCAGCAGCTCTCGACTAGACGCCCGAGATACGCAGTATTTT. This chain joins TRBV5-4 and TRBJ2-3; D possibly corresponds to TRBD2 (6 bases). Trimming shortened V by 3 bases and J by 5 bases, and 16 bases separated the two germline ends. CDR3 length: 15 residues. CDR1 and CDR2 (germline): SGHNT, YYREEE (reference sequence). Full variable domain (rest looked up from reference TRBV5-4 and TRBJ2-3): ETGVTQSPTHLIKTRGQQVTLRCSSQSGHNTVSWYQQALGQGPQFIFQYYREEENGRGNFPPRFSGLQFPNYSSELNVNALELDDSALYLCASSSRLDARDTQYFGPGTRLTVL.

A remark on this clone: The junction differs from germline at one of its ends, possibly a read error. The chain combines TRBV25-1 with TRBJ2-7; the D is unclear. Germline V CDR1 and CDR2: MGHDK, SYGVNS. CDR3 length: 11 residues. Here the CDR3 DNA reads TGTGTCAGCAGTGACAACTACGAGCAGTACTTC. Translation: CVSSDNYEQYF.

This clone turned up a few times. The chain is built from TRBV19 and TRBJ1-6, with D perhaps matching TRBD1 (6 bases). Between the trimmed V and J ends, which lost 6 bases and 2 bases, there was a span of 11 bases. Germline CDR1 reads LNHDA; CDR2 reads SQIVND (reference sequence). The CDR3 is made up of 15 amino acids. The CDR3 region has the DNA TGTGCCAGTAGGACGGGACAAACCTATAATTCACCCCTCCACTTT. Amino acids: CASRTGQTYNSPLHF.

V and J are TRBV29-1 and TRBJ2-5; tentatively, D is TRBD1 or TRBD2 (5 bases each). Trimming removed 6 bases at V and 5 bases at J, with 16 bases between. Per the germline V gene, CDR1 is SQVTM and CDR2 is ANQGSEA. CDR3 size: 13 residues. The CDR3 here is CSVRGSLGETQYF. The CDR3 DNA is TGCAGCGTCCGGGGCTCTTTAGGGGAGACCCAGTACTTC.

The V and J genes are TRBV29-1 and TRBJ1-5; D might be TRBD1 (5 bases). V lost 4 bases to trimming and J lost 7 bases, with 14 bases between them. Germline CDR1 reads SQVTM; CDR2 reads ANQGSEA. CDR3 length equals 13 residues. In DNA form, the CDR3 reads TGCAGCGTTGGAGGGCAGGGCAGCCAGCCCCAGCATTTT. Its translation: CSVGGQGSQPQHF. Variable domain in full (rest from reference TRBV29-1 and TRBJ1-5): SAVISQKPSRDICQRGTSLTIQCQVDSQVTMMFWYRQQPGQSLTLIATANQGSEATYESGFVIDKFPISRPNLTFSTLTVSNMSPEDSSIYLCSVGGQGSQPQHFGDGTRLSIL.

The chain links TRBV7-2 to TRBJ1-2; tentatively, D is TRBD1 (5 bases). Trimming removed 1 base from V and 1 base from J, with 10 bases in between. Germline V gene data show CDR1 as SGHTA and CDR2 as FQGNSA. CDR3 length equals 15 residues. The CDR3 region has the DNA TGTGCCAGCAGCTTAGAGTCAGGGAGTAACTATGGCTACACCTTC. It translates to CASSLESGSNYGYTF.

J is TRBJ1-4 and V is TRBV30, with D hard to call. V was trimmed by 2 bases and J by 5 bases, leaving 6 bases between them. The germline CDR1 and CDR2 sequences are GTSNPN and SVGIG (reference sequence). There are 12 residues in the CDR3. CDR3 amino acids: CAWSPRNEKLFF. DNA of the CDR3: TGTGCCTGGAGTCCCAGGAATGAAAAACTGTTTTTT.

The genes are TRBV6-5 and TRBJ2-6, with unresolved D. V was cut by 6 bases and J by 0 bases, with 6 bases left in between. The germline gives CDR1 MNHEY, CDR2 SVGAGI. CDR3 length: 14 amino acids. CDR3 residues: CASSRDSGANVLTF. As DNA, the CDR3 is TGTGCCAGCAGCCGAGACTCTGGGGCCAACGTCCTGACTTTC.

This chain connects TRBV25-1 to TRBJ1-4; 7 bases are shared with TRBD1. CDR1 MGHDK and CDR2 SYGVNS come from the germline V gene. CDR3 length equals 15 residues. V gave up 6 bases and J gave up 7 bases; unmatched junction bases: 11. CDR3 sequence: CASSGRGGSSEKLFF. The CDR3 DNA sequence: TGTGCCAGCAGCGGCAGGGGGGGGTCTAGTGAAAAACTGTTTTTT. Drawing the rest from reference TRBV25-1 and TRBJ1-4, the complete variable domain is EADIYQTPRYLVIGTGKKITLECSQTMGHDKMYWYQQDPGMELHLIHYSYGVNSTEKGDLSSESTVSRIRTEHFPLTLESARPSHTSQYLCASSGRGGSSEKLFFGSGTQLSVL.

CDR3 in amino acids: CASSLSGSSNYGYTF. DNA of the CDR3: TGTGCCAGCAGTTTATCGGGCAGCTCTAACTATGGCTACACCTTC. The V call is TRBV27, the J call TRBJ1-2; no clear D. In germline, CDR1 is MNHEY, CDR2 SMNVEV (reference sequence). CDR3 size: 15 residues. Trimming took 0 bases from V and 0 from J, leaving 8 bases between them.

This chain joins TRBV6-5 and TRBJ1-2; no definite D call. The V end lost 2 bases, the J end lost 7 bases, and 14 bases lay between the germline ends. Germline values: CDR1 MNHEY, CDR2 SVGAGI. The CDR3 runs 14 residues. CDR3 in amino acids: CASSYARPESGYTF. The CDR3 nucleotides read TGTGCCAGCAGTTACGCGAGGCCGGAATCTGGCTACACCTTC.

This chain uses TRBV2 with TRBJ2-2; D tentatively fits TRBD1 or TRBD2 (5 bases each). The CDR3 has 13 amino acids. Germline-derived CDR1 and CDR2 are SNHLY and FYNNEI. The V end lost 6 bases, the J end lost 4 bases, and 9 bases lay between the germline ends. The chain's CDR3 is CASRQEVTGELFF. The CDR3 DNA reads as TGTGCCAGCAGACAGGAGGTCACCGGGGAGCTGTTTTTT.

This clone came up a few times. The rearrangement joins TRBV5-1 to TRBJ2-5, with D maybe TRBD1 (5 bases). Trimming took off 4 bases at V and 4 bases at J, with 23 bases between the two ends. CDR3 size: 17 residues. Germline CDR1 SGHRS, CDR2 YFSETQ. The CDR3 protein is CASSQDGQPQRGETQYF. Here the CDR3 DNA reads TGCGCCAGCAGCCAGGATGGACAACCTCAAAGGGGAGAGACCCAGTACTTC.

This clone turned up a few times. V and J are TRBV5-1 and TRBJ2-4; 8 nucleotides agree with TRBD1. The CDR3 length is 14 residues. The germline V gene has CDR1 SGHRS and CDR2 YFSETQ. V lost 4 bases and J lost 7; bases outside the gene matches: 7. CDR3 coding DNA: TGCGCCAGCAGCCCGGCGGGACAGGAGAACATTCAGTACTTC. Translation gives CASSPAGQENIQYF.

A note on this clone: The junction differs from germline at one of its ends, possibly a read error. The chain links TRBV29-1 to TRBJ2-3; maybe TRBD1 (6 bases). Per the germline V gene, CDR1 is SQVTM and CDR2 is ANQGSEA. The CDR3 consists of 14 residues. DNA of the CDR3: TGCAGCGTTCAGGGGAGCCTGGGCACAGATACGCAATATTTT. Translating gives CSVQGSLGTDTQYF.